This T cell receptor beta chain is from a study of beta chain features in type 1 diabetes. As every portion of the isolated RNA was reverse transcribed, the sequencing read expressed TCRB transcripts. Profiling relied on immunoSEQ multiplex PCR, and the TCRdb table lists in-frame clones only, not all of them. In the table there are over 350,000 clones, approximately 15% of which are singletons. Germline assignment: CDR1 MNHEY and CDR2 SMNVEV (reference sequence). V was pared by 0 bases and J by 4 bases, with 13 bases between. This CDR3 contains 15 residues. The source is a young woman in good health. The sample comprised naive CD4+ T cells from blood. The V gene is TRBV27, the J gene TRBJ2-7; TRBD1 is a possible D gene (6 bases). The CDR3 reads CASSLSDSPGYEQYF. Here the CDR3 DNA reads TGTGCCAGCAGTTTATCGGACAGCCCTGGGTACGAGCAGTACTTC.